The rows below give T cell receptor beta chains drawn from one sample of a study of PD-1 blockade in classical Hodgkin lymphoma. Sequenced by immunoSEQ multiplex PCR; TCRdb stores in-frame clones only, minus some. The sample lists tens of thousands of clones; about 77% were seen once. The sample was peripheral blood mononuclear cells (PBMCs), taken before the fourth cycle of nivolumab. The origin of the receptors is a human donor with classical Hodgkin lymphoma. Each CDR3 is given without its conserved first and last residue.

V gene: TRBV11-2
CDR3 protein: ASSLGATGAGTDTQY

V gene: TRBV6-4
CDR3 protein: ASSDLWTENTGELF

V gene: TRBV6-6
CDR3 protein: ASSYRPYGPYEQY

V gene: TRBV6-6
CDR3 protein: ASTGWGTEAF

V gene: TRBV7-9
CDR3 protein: ASSKGMTGHKTYEQY

V gene: TRBV7-6
CDR3 protein: ASSLAVSGSGEQF

V gene: TRBV30
CDR3 protein: AWSLRDYGYT

V gene: TRBV5-6
CDR3 protein: ASSLRGSGMETQY

V gene: TRBV6-5
CDR3 protein: ASSYSRGGGTDTQY

V gene: TRBV27
CDR3 protein: ASSYVGEDEQF

V gene: TRBV9
CDR3 protein: ASSVGALATDTQY

V gene: TRBV7-9
CDR3 protein: ASSLGTNQETQY

V gene: TRBV7-3
CDR3 protein: ASSSRAGDTQY

V gene: TRBV12-5
CDR3 protein: ASGPGLAGGPADTGELF

V gene: TRBV6-6
CDR3 protein: ASSSDIGEQY

V gene: TRBV9
CDR3 protein: ASSVGGETQY

V gene: TRBV7-2
CDR3 protein: ASSFYAQGFYEQY

V gene: TRBV6-5
CDR3 protein: ASSPGQGGKPQH

V gene: TRBV29-1
CDR3 protein: SVVRTGGTEAF

V gene: TRBV2
CDR3 protein: ASANDNYNEQF

V gene: TRBV6-5
CDR3 protein: ASTNPNRGLYTQY

V gene: TRBV10-3
CDR3 protein: AISESLSVGGTGELF

V gene: TRBV6-5
CDR3 protein: ASSYYLPRGVYEQY

V gene: TRBV2
CDR3 protein: ASTPWEDSPLH

V gene: TRBV6-6
CDR3 protein: ASSYEPTGISYEQY

V gene: TRBV29-1
CDR3 protein: SVGGDRVAYEQY

V gene: TRBV7-8
CDR3 protein: ASSLDRLGTDTQY

V gene: TRBV6-6
CDR3 protein: ASSYSQGGAKNIQY

V gene: TRBV28
CDR3 protein: ASSSPTGVREQY

V gene: TRBV27
CDR3 protein: ASSFWTGDNYGYT

V gene: TRBV7-6
CDR3 protein: ASSSPGTGVNTGELF

V gene: TRBV27
CDR3 protein: ASRQPGLAVDEQF